This T cell receptor beta chain is from a study of blood T cells in healthy people across ages. This clonotype was detected a few times. Through a sample-barcoded 5' primer and a J-beta primer mix, a second PCR was run for roughly 6 to 11 cycles. MiXCR was run by TCRdb on the 5' RACE reads, yielding one entry per CDR3 protein. The sample records about 680,000 distinct CDR3 sequences, over 45% being singletons. Germline CDR1 is SGHRS and CDR2 is YFSETQ. Trimming at V came to 3 bases and at J to 1 base, leaving 9 bases not matched to a gene. This CDR3 has 16 amino acids. Drawn from each donor were approximately 9.2 milliliters of peripheral blood.

This TCR was sampled from a woman in her sixties in good health. The rearrangement joins TRBV5-1 to TRBJ2-5; 7 bases fit TRBD2. The specimen sequenced was blood. The CDR3 loop reads CASSWGSASGQETQYF. The CDR3 bases are TGCGCCAGCAGCTGGGGAAGTGCTAGCGGCCAAGAGACCCAGTACTTC.